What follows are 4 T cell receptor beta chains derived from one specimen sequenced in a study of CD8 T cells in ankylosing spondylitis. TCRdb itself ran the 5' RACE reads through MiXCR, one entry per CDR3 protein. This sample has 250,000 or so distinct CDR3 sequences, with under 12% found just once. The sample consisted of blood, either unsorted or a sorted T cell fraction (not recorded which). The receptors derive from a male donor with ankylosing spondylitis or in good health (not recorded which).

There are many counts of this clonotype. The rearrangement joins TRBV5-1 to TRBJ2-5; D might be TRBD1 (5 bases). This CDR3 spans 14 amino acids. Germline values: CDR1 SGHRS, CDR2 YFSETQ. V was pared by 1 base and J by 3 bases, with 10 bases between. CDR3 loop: CASSLNAGKETQYF. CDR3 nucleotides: TGCGCCAGCAGCTTGAATGCAGGGAAAGAGACCCAGTACTTC.

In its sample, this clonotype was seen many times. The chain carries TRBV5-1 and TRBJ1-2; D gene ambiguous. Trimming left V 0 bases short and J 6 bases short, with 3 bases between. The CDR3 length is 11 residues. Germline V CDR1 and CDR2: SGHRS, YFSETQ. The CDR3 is CASSLGNGYTF. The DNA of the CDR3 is TGCGCCAGCAGCTTGGGAAATGGCTACACCTTC.

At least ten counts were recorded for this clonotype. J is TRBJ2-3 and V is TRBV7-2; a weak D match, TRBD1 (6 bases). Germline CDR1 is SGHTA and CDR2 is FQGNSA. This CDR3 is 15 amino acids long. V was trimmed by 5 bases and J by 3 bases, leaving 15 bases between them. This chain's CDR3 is CASSRALGGTDTQYF. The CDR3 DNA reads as TGTGCCAGCAGCCGTGCTTTAGGGGGTACAGATACGCAGTATTTT.

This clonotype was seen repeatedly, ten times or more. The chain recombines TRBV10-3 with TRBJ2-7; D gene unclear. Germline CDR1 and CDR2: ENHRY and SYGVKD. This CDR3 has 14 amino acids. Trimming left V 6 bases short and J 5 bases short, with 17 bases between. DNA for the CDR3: TGTGCCATCAGCGATCTTTTGGGTTTCGACGAGCAGTACTTC. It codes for CAISDLLGFDEQYF.